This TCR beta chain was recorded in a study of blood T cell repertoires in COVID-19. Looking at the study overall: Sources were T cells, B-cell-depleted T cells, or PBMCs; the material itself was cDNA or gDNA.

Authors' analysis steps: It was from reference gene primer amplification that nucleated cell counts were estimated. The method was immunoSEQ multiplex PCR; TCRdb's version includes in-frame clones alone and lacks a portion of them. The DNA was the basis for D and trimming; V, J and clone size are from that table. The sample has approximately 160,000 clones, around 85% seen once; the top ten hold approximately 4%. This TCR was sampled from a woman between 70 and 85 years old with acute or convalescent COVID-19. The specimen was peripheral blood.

CDR3 in amino acids: CASSLVGTSGPYSYNEQFF. CDR3 sequence (DNA): TGTGCCAGCAGCTTAGTCGGGACTAGCGGGCCATACTCCTACAATGAGCAGTTCTTC. The chain combines TRBV11-2 with TRBJ2-1; 12 positions agree with TRBD2. CDR1 SGHAT and CDR2 FQNNGV come from the germline V gene. This CDR3 has 19 amino acids. V shed 1 base and J 0 bases; nucleotides not matched to a gene: 7.